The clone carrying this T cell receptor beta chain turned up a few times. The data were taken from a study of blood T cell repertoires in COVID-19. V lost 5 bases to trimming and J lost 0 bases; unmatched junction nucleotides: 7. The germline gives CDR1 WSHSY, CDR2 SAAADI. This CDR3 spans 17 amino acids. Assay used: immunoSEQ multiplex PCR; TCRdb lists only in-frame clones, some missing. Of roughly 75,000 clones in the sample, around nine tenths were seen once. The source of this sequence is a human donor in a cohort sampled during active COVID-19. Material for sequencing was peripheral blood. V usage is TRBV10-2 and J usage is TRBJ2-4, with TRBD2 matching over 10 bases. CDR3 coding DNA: TGCGCCAGCAGTCCAACTAGCGGGGCATTAGCCAAAAACATTCAGTACTTC. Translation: CASSPTSGALAKNIQYF.